This T cell receptor (beta chain) was profiled in a study of molecular identifiers for immune sequencing clone quantification. Study-wide points: Clonotypes topping 20 RNA copies carried over 98% of effector molecules but under 1% of naive ones. Because of identical TCR molecules sharing a barcode, sizes of highly expanded clones could be underestimated.

The use of previously described methods and listed TCR primers produced the bulk TCR libraries. TCRdb re-called the PCR reads through MiXCR, storing one row per CDR3 protein. The data contain hundreds of thousands of distinct CDR3 sequences, 24% of them singletons. Naive CD8 T cells were FACS-sorted by CD8+CD4-CCR7+CD45RA+ markers. The table lists this clonotype with a few counts. Its antigen is not known. This TCR was sampled from a human donor in good health. Some libraries in this study had Jurkat cell RNA spiked in. The sequencing input was naive CD8+ T cells from blood, with Jurkat cell RNA spiked in. Subset described: FACS-sorted CD8+CD4-CCR7+CD45RA+ naive T cells.

Here the CDR3 DNA reads TGTGCCAGCAGTGAATATAGCTCGGTATTCGGACAAGGGTACCAAGAGACCCAGTACTTC. Amino acids: CASSEYSSVFGQGYQETQYF. The chain uses TRBV25-1 and TRBJ2-5; D is perhaps TRBD1 (5 bases). Germline V gene sequence: CDR1 MGHDK, CDR2 SYGVNS. The CDR3 extends over 20 amino acids. V lost 0 bases to trimming and J lost 0 bases, with 23 bases between them.